The 26 T cell receptor beta chains below all came from one sample that was sequenced in a study of a mutant IDH1 vaccine in newly diagnosed glioma. Time point indicated: week 11, during vaccination. Vaccination used 300 ug of mutant IDH1 20-mer peptide per dose, with topical imiquimod. Antigens of these TCRs are unknown. Here immunoSEQ multiplex PCR was the method, and the copy in TCRdb shows in-frame clones only, minus some. The sample shows some 60,000 clones, roughly four fifths of them seen only once. The sequencing here drew on PBMCs, taken from a glioma patient whose treatment included an IDH1 peptide vaccine. These receptors were obtained from a man aged 25-45 years with glioma.

The V and J genes are TRBV7-9 and TRBJ2-6; D is ambiguous. Germline lookup yields CDR1 SEHNR and CDR2 FQNEAQ (reference sequence). CDR3 length equals 15 residues. Trimming took 2 bases from V and 0 from J, leaving 5 bases between them. CDR3 residues: CASSLRVSGANVLTF. The CDR3 DNA follows: TGTGCCAGCAGCTTAAGGGTCTCTGGGGCCAACGTCCTGACTTTC.

The CDR3: CASSVEFNGELFF. CDR3 coding DNA: TGTGCCAGCAGCGTAGAGTTTAACGGGGAGCTGTTTTTT. The chain employs TRBV9 and TRBJ2-2; D not certain. CDR1 is SGDLS, CDR2 YYNGEE, per germline. The length of the CDR3 is 13 residues. Trimming took off 0 bases at V and 7 bases at J, with 7 bases between the two ends.

The rearrangement joins TRBV7-9 to TRBJ2-5, with D perhaps being TRBD1 or TRBD2 (5 bases each). Trimming left V 4 bases short and J 2 bases short, with 11 bases between. The germline V gene encodes CDR1 SEHNR and CDR2 FQNEAQ (reference sequence). The length of the CDR3 is 14 residues. CDR3 sequence: CASSYGAFQETQYF. The DNA for the CDR3 is TGTGCCAGCAGCTACGGGGCTTTTCAAGAGACCCAGTACTTC.

CDR3 nucleotides: TGTGCCTGGAGTGTAGGGGGGGGCCAGCCCCAGCATTTT. Its protein product is CAWSVGGGQPQHF. The rearrangement links TRBV30 to TRBJ1-5, with D maybe TRBD1 (6 bases). This CDR3 region has 13 residues. The V gene's germline CDR1 is GTSNPN and CDR2 SVGIG (reference sequence). V lost 0 bases, J lost 7 bases, and 10 bases lay in between.

This chain connects TRBV19 to TRBJ2-2; D is unresolved. This CDR3 has 14 residues. Germline loops: CDR1 LNHDA, CDR2 SQIVND (reference sequence). Trimming left V 8 bases short and J 2 bases short, with 12 bases between. CDR3 nucleotides: TGTGCCAGTGGCTTTGGTTCTAACACCGGGGAGCTGTTTTTT. This codes for CASGFGSNTGELFF.

The rearrangement uses TRBV5-4 and TRBJ2-5; D gene ambiguous. Germline V gene sequence: CDR1 SGHNT, CDR2 YYREEE (reference sequence). The V end was cut by 4 bases, the J end by 2 bases, with 12 bases between. The length of the CDR3 is 14 residues. The CDR3 reads CASSLRVDQETQYF. In DNA form, the CDR3 reads TGTGCCAGCAGCCTTCGAGTGGATCAAGAGACCCAGTACTTC.

The rearrangement uses TRBV27 and TRBJ1-1; D remains ambiguous. The CDR3 runs to 13 residues. Germline lookup yields CDR1 MNHEY and CDR2 SMNVEV (reference sequence). Trimming cost V 3 bases and J 6 bases, with 11 bases left between them. The CDR3 DNA reads TGTGCCAGCAGTTTCGGTTTGTCGGCTGAAGCTTTCTTT. Protein sequence: CASSFGLSAEAFF.

The V and J genes are TRBV19 and TRBJ2-2; TRBD1 agrees at 7 bases. The junction had 14 bases not matched to a gene; V was cut back by 11 bases and J by 2 bases. This CDR3 spans 16 amino acids. CDR1 is LNHDA and CDR2 is SQIVND in the germline V gene (reference sequence). In nucleotides, the CDR3 is TGTGCCGTCGCCCAGGGACAGTTCTTTAACACCGGGGAGCTGTTTTTT. This sequence encodes CAVAQGQFFNTGELFF.

This clone was recorded only once. The rearrangement links TRBV7-2 to TRBJ1-2, with TRBD1 matching over 8 bases. CDR1 SGHTA and CDR2 FQGNSA come from the germline V gene. The CDR3 spans 14 residues. Trimming removed 5 bases from V and 4 bases from J; junction bases left unmatched: 6. Written as DNA, the CDR3 is TGTGCCAGCAGCCGGACAGGGATCTCCTATGGCTACACCTTC. This codes for CASSRTGISYGYTF.

The chain links TRBV7-9 to TRBJ1-2, with a tentative D call TRBD1 (5 bases). The CDR3 runs to 13 residues. Germline CDR1 and CDR2: SEHNR and FQNEAQ (reference sequence). V was pared by 1 base and J by 11 bases, with 14 bases between. CDR3 amino acids: CASSLEAGRVYTF. The CDR3 DNA follows: TGTGCCAGCAGCTTAGAGGCGGGCAGGGTGTACACCTTC.

V usage is TRBV2 and J usage is TRBJ1-2; perhaps TRBD1 as D (5 bases). V lost 2 bases to trimming and J lost 2 bases, with 9 bases between them. Germline CDR1 reads SNHLY; CDR2 reads FYNNEI. The CDR3 runs 14 residues. The CDR3 loop is CASSEKGTNYGYTF. CDR3 bases: TGTGCCAGCAGTGAAAAGGGGACGAACTATGGCTACACCTTC.

The chain links TRBV9 to TRBJ1-6; perhaps TRBD1 as D (6 bases). Trimming cost V 0 bases and J 5 bases, with 6 bases left between them. The germline CDR1 and CDR2 sequences are SGDLS and YYNGEE. The CDR3 is 14 residues long. In DNA, the CDR3 is TGTGCCAGCAGCGTAGAGGGGGATAATTCACCCCTCCACTTT. Protein product: CASSVEGDNSPLHF.

This clone showed up just a few times. Distinct nucleotide sequences in the sample also encode this CDR3. V gene TRBV25-1 combines with J gene TRBJ1-1; D is unclear. Germline V gene lookup returns CDR1 MGHDK and CDR2 SYGVNS. The CDR3 contains 11 residues. V lost 5 bases and J 3 bases, leaving 4 bases between the germline ends. The CDR3, as DNA: TGTGCCAGCAGTTCGTACACTGAAGCTTTCTTT. Residues: CASSSYTEAFF.

The rearrangement uses TRBV7-9 and TRBJ2-3; 10 bases agree with TRBD2. CDR1 is SEHNR and CDR2 is FQNEAQ in the germline V gene (reference sequence). V was pared by 5 bases and J by 6 bases, with 20 bases of the junction left unmatched. The CDR3 loop spans 19 amino acids. The CDR3 DNA is TGTGCCAGCAGCGCATGGGGGAGACTAGCGGGCTCAGGGACTGATACGCAGTATTTT. Translation: CASSAWGRLAGSGTDTQYF.

The chain carries TRBV11-2 and TRBJ2-4; TRBD2 matches at 9 bases. The CDR3 has 19 amino acids. Unmatched junction bases numbered 14, after V lost 5 bases and J lost 0 bases. CDR1 and CDR2 from the germline V gene are SGHAT and FQNNGV. The CDR3 loop reads CASSASGGPLTLAKNIQYF. The CDR3, as DNA: TGTGCCAGCAGCGCCAGCGGGGGGCCCCTTACTTTAGCCAAAAACATTCAGTACTTC. Full variable domain (missing parts from reference TRBV11-2 and TRBJ2-4): EAGVAQSPRYKIIEKRQSVAFWCNPISGHATLYWYQQILGQGPKLLIQFQNNGVVDDSQLPKDRFSAERLKGVDSTLKIQPAKLEDSAVYLCASSASGGPLTLAKNIQYFGAGTRLSVL.

The genes are TRBV5-4 and TRBJ1-4, with 9 bases aligning to TRBD1. CDR1 and CDR2 from the germline V gene are SGHNT and YYREEE (reference sequence). There are 15 residues in the CDR3. V dropped 4 bases and J dropped 6; count of bases not matched to a gene: 7. CDR3 sequence (DNA): TGTGCCAGCAGCCCCAACAGGGGGCGGCATGAAAAACTGTTTTTT. Translating it yields CASSPNRGRHEKLFF.

The chain links TRBV5-1 to TRBJ1-1; 9 positions match TRBD1. Germline CDR1 reads SGHRS; CDR2 reads YFSETQ. This CDR3 spans 15 amino acids. Germline trimming cut 4 bases from V and 9 bases from J; bases unmatched to any gene: 13. This chain's CDR3 is CASSPPGTGIRKAFF. Written as DNA, the CDR3 is TGCGCCAGCAGCCCTCCCGGGACAGGGATTCGGAAAGCTTTCTTT.

This rearrangement joins TRBV9 to TRBJ2-1, with D perhaps TRBD1 (6 bases). This CDR3 is built from 13 residues. Germline V gene sequence: CDR1 SGDLS, CDR2 YYNGEE. V lost 4 bases and J lost 7, with 12 bases in between. CDR3: CASSFGQRNEQFF. CDR3 nucleotide sequence: TGTGCCAGCAGCTTCGGACAGCGGAATGAGCAGTTCTTC.

This chain links TRBV19 with TRBJ2-6, with D uncertain. V was pared by 2 bases and J by 4 bases, with 6 bases between. Looked up from germline, CDR1 is LNHDA and CDR2 is SQIVND (reference sequence). The CDR3 is made up of 14 amino acids. Written as DNA, the CDR3 is TGTGCCAGTAGTATAAAGGTCGGGGCCAACGTCCTGACTTTC. Protein product: CASSIKVGANVLTF.

This clone was seen once. The gene calls are TRBV28 and TRBJ2-7, with 9 bases lining up with TRBD1. Germline loops: CDR1 MDHEN, CDR2 SYDVKM. Trimming at V came to 6 bases and at J to 3 bases, leaving 9 bases not matched to a gene. The CDR3 is 15 amino acids. The CDR3: CASRPPGTGFYEQYF. CDR3 in DNA: TGTGCCAGCAGACCCCCCGGGACAGGGTTCTACGAGCAGTACTTC. Full variable domain (missing parts from reference TRBV28 and TRBJ2-7): DVKVTQSSRYLVKRTGEKVFLECVQDMDHENMFWYRQDPGLGLRLIYFSYDVKMKEKGDIPEGYSVSREKKERFSLILESASTNQTSMYLCASRPPGTGFYEQYFGPGTRLTVT.

The chain employs TRBV5-6 and TRBJ2-5; the match to TRBD1 covers 9 bases. The V and J ends lost 3 bases and 4 bases, in that order; junction bases with no gene match: 1. Germline V CDR1 and CDR2: SGHDT, YYEEEE. CDR3 length equals 13 residues. CDR3 coding DNA: TGTGCCAGCAGCTGGACAGGGGCAGAGACCCAGTACTTC. Translating gives CASSWTGAETQYF.

The chain combines TRBV11-2 with TRBJ1-1; weak D call: TRBD1 (6 bases). V shed 5 bases and J shed 5 bases, with 18 bases lying between them. The CDR3 is 15 amino acids. Germline lookup yields CDR1 SGHAT and CDR2 FQNNGV. CDR3: CASSQVRGQGTEAFF. The CDR3 region has the DNA TGTGCCAGCAGCCAAGTCCGGGGGCAGGGGACTGAAGCTTTCTTT.

This clone has only one observation. This chain connects TRBV9 to TRBJ2-5; 11 nucleotides line up with TRBD2. The J segment lost 5 bases and the V segment lost 3 bases, leaving 9 bases of the junction unmatched. The germline gives CDR1 SGDLS, CDR2 YYNGEE. This CDR3 is built from 16 residues. For the CDR3, the DNA is TGTGCCAGCAGCGCTACTAGCGGGAGTTTTTCTGAGACCCAGTACTTC. Translated: CASSATSGSFSETQYF.

The V call is TRBV18, the J call TRBJ2-5; a weak D match, TRBD2 (5 bases). Germline V gene sequence: CDR1 KGHSH, CDR2 LQKENI. The germline V and J ends were trimmed by 1 base and 1 base, with 10 bases remaining between them. The CDR3 is 15 residues long. The CDR3: CASSPLLEAQETQYF. CDR3 bases: TGTGCCAGCTCACCACTCCTGGAGGCCCAAGAGACCCAGTACTTC.

The gene calls are TRBV6-5 and TRBJ1-2; D is perhaps TRBD1 (5 bases). Germline V gives CDR1 MNHEY, CDR2 SVGAGI. The V gene lost 6 bases and the J gene lost 6 bases, with 14 bases spanning the gap. This CDR3 is built from 13 residues. The CDR3 DNA is TGTGCCAGCAGCTTATACAGGACGGATGGCTACACCTTC. Protein sequence: CASSLYRTDGYTF.

The chain recombines TRBV5-4 with TRBJ1-2; a weak D match, TRBD1 (5 bases). V was pared by 4 bases and J by 8 bases, with 21 bases between. The CDR3 extends over 15 amino acids. Germline loops: CDR1 SGHNT, CDR2 YYREEE (reference sequence). Written as DNA, the CDR3 is TGTGCCAGCAGCACGGAGGGACGGCCGGGGTACGGCTACACCTTC. Translation: CASSTEGRPGYGYTF. The full variable domain, in which reference TRBV5-4 and TRBJ1-2 provide the parts outside the CDR3, is ETGVTQSPTHLIKTRGQQVTLRCSSQSGHNTVSWYQQALGQGPQFIFQYYREEENGRGNFPPRFSGLQFPNYSSELNVNALELDDSALYLCASSTEGRPGYGYTFGSGTRLTVV.